Detailed here is one TCR beta chain. Its binding antigen is unknown. Per-base qualities were not stored, and no clone one base away is much larger. The CDR1 and CDR2 encoded by the germline V gene (reference sequence) are LNHDA and SQIVND. V is pruned by 4 bases and J by 4 bases, leaving 5 bases of the junction without a gene match. The CDR3 measures 16 amino acids from cysteine to phenylalanine. The CDR3 DNA has 48 bases and is translated from base 1. TCRbeta CDR3 regions were amplified from genomic DNA by means of the immunoSEQ Assay, a bias-controlled multiplex PCR. In the original analysis: Nucleated cell counts per sample were estimated from amplification of reference gene primers within the assay. To quantify the absolute abundance of each unique TCRbeta CDR3 rearrangement, sequence reads were collapsed and filtered. Productive Simpson clonality was computed per sample as the square root of Simpson's diversity index over productive rearrangements. Here the immuneACCESS table is served through TCRdb, limited to in-frame sequences with V and J called. Missing clones are a known gap in these copies; in checked studies unresolved V genes cover under half, and the rest lacks a known reason. Clone size and the V and J calls come from that table; the DNA yielded D and trimming. For this sample the table gives about 130,000 clones, of which 84% were detected only once. Together, the top ten hold around 13% of the sample.

The sample originates from a study of blood T cell repertoires in COVID-19 (dated by TCRdb to 2018 to 2020). Background for the entire study: Samples from collaborators originated in the United States, Italy and Spain and spanned both the acute and convalescent phases of COVID-19. HLA class I and class II types, where available, came from metadata supplied by the sample provider rather than from assay-based typing. Subjects who had been exposed to COVID-19, were actively infected with it, or had recovered from it provided the deeply sampled blood TCRbeta repertoires that made up the dataset. The samples were drawn from the first 160 participants of the ongoing ImmuneRACE study and from 1,254 subjects provided by 6 global collaborators. A freely available public database, intended as a resource for researchers studying the immune response to SARS-CoV-2, is where the repertoires were released. A de-identified subject ID, COVID-19 status, age in years and sex were almost always included in the sample metadata. The material from the prospective study consisted of cDNA or gDNA derived from T cells, B-cell-depleted T cells, or PBMCs.

Whole blood was collected in K2EDTA tubes by collaborating institutions according to the institutions' own protocols. Collaborator samples were shipped for TCRbeta analysis as frozen whole blood, isolated PBMCs, or DNA extracted from either sample type. Points the paper makes about the study in general: Clinical and demographic metadata were provided uncurated, with the amount varying by source and participant.

Recombination linked TRBV19 to TRBJ2-2; TRBD2 agrees with 11 junctional bases. Sequencing was done on a sample of peripheral blood. The TCR comes from a human donor in a cohort sampled during active COVID-19. The DNA is as follows: TGTGCCAGTAGTACGACTAGCGGGGATATCACCGGGGAGCTGTTTTTT. Its protein is CASSTTSGDITGELFF.